Each of the 15 T cell receptor beta chains below was sequenced from the same sample in a study of shared T cell receptors in the human thymus. TCRdb keeps only in-frame clones here, not all; method: immunoSEQ multiplex PCR. The profile shows about 710,000 clones, around 87% of them singletons. These data also featured in a second study, about human thymus T cells.

The sample taken for sequencing was thymocytes. The receptors originated from a boy in the first two years of life with a congenital heart defect.

In its sample, this clone was seen once. The V gene is TRBV6-1, the J gene TRBJ2-2; D is possibly TRBD1 (5 bases). V was clipped by 8 bases and J by 5 bases, with 9 bases between them. CDR1 MNHNS and CDR2 SASEGT come from the germline V gene. This CDR3 comprises 12 residues. The CDR3 is CASGPGTGELFF. The CDR3 DNA is TGTGCCAGCGGACCAGGGACCGGGGAGCTGTTTTTT.

The chain joins TRBV9 to TRBJ2-1, with 12 bases identical to TRBD2. Trimming removed 5 bases from V and 7 bases from J; junction bases left unmatched: 19. The germline V gene has CDR1 SGDLS and CDR2 YYNGEE. CDR3 length: 19 residues. The CDR3 loop reads CASSSLGTSGLNEGNEQFF. The CDR3, as DNA: TGTGCCAGCAGTAGCCTCGGGACTAGCGGGCTCAACGAAGGTAATGAGCAGTTCTTC.

The gene calls are TRBV5-6 and TRBJ1-1; D not certain. The CDR3 loop spans 15 amino acids. Trimming removed 3 bases at V and 1 base at J, with 13 bases between. Germline V gives CDR1 SGHDT, CDR2 YYEEEE. The CDR3 DNA follows: TGTGCCAGCAGCTCCCGGCCGCGGGGGAACACTGAAGCTTTCTTT. Protein sequence: CASSSRPRGNTEAFF.

Notes on this clone: The sample contains more than one DNA sequence encoding this CDR3. The rearrangement joins TRBV6-5 to TRBJ2-1; unclear D gene. V lost 4 bases and J 7 bases, leaving 5 bases between the germline ends. The CDR3 contains 11 residues. CDR1 MNHEY and CDR2 SVGAGI come from the germline V gene. CDR3 nucleotide sequence: TGTGCCAGCAGTTTGGCAAATGAGCAGTTCTTC. Its translation: CASSLANEQFF.

The V and J genes are TRBV5-3 and TRBJ2-7; D gene ambiguous. TRBV5-3 is an ORF, and what it does is uncertain. The CDR3 spans 11 residues. V shed 6 bases and J shed 3 bases, with 7 bases lying between them. The CDR3 region is CARIAYYEQYF. The CDR3 coding sequence is TGTGCCAGAATAGCCTACTACGAGCAGTACTTC.

The V gene is TRBV5-4, the J gene TRBJ2-7; a weak D match, TRBD1 (7 bases). Per the germline V gene, CDR1 is SGHNT and CDR2 is YYREEE (reference sequence). V was trimmed by 3 bases and J by 2 bases, leaving 12 bases between them. The CDR3 consists of 14 residues. For the CDR3, the DNA is TGTGCCAGCAGCTGGGGGGACAGACCCTACGAGCAGTACTTC. Protein: CASSWGDRPYEQYF.

The rearrangement links TRBV6-1 to TRBJ2-7, with 7 positions matching TRBD1. After removal of 2 bases from V and 2 bases from J, the junction contained 6 bases not matched to a gene. Germline values: CDR1 MNHNS, CDR2 SASEGT. The CDR3 loop spans 15 amino acids. The CDR3 bases are TGTGCCAGCAGTGAACTTGGACAGGCCCCCTACGAGCAGTACTTC. Encoded protein: CASSELGQAPYEQYF.

The rearrangement links TRBV19 to TRBJ1-5; 11 bases align to TRBD1. Trimming removed 6 bases from V and 0 bases from J; junction bases left unmatched: 10. The V gene's germline CDR1 is LNHDA and CDR2 SQIVND (reference sequence). The CDR3 is 18 residues long. The CDR3 DNA reads as TGTGCCAGTAGCTCCAGGACAGGGGGCAATGGTAGCAATCAGCCCCAGCATTTT. Its translation is CASSSRTGGNGSNQPQHF. The entire variable domain, with the rest obtained from reference TRBV19 and TRBJ1-5, is as follows: DGGITQSPKYLFRKEGQNVTLSCEQNLNHDAMYWYRQDPGQGLRLIYYSQIVNDFQKGDIAEGYSVSREKKESFPLTVTSAQKNPTAFYLCASSSRTGGNGSNQPQHFGDGTRLSIL.

This chain joins TRBV28 and TRBJ1-5, with TRBD1 matching over 9 bases. The CDR3 loop spans 15 amino acids. Germline lookup yields CDR1 MDHEN and CDR2 SYDVKM. The junction had 4 bases not matched to a gene; V was cut back by 2 bases and J by 5 bases. DNA for the CDR3: TGTGCCAGCAGTTTAGACAGGGGGGTGGATCAGCCCCAGCATTTT. Its protein product is CASSLDRGVDQPQHF.

V gene TRBV27 combines with J gene TRBJ2-5; 9 bases are a match to TRBD2. The germline CDR1 and CDR2 sequences are MNHEY and SMNVEV (reference sequence). V was clipped by 6 bases and J by 2 bases; unmatched bases: 16. The CDR3 runs to 18 residues. As DNA, the CDR3 is TGTGCCAGCAGCTCGGAGACTAGCGGAGAACAAACACAAGAGACCCAGTACTTC. It is translated as CASSSETSGEQTQETQYF.

This chain links TRBV5-1 with TRBJ1-1; D possibly corresponds to TRBD1 (5 bases). There are 16 residues in the CDR3. Trimming took 0 bases from V and 0 from J, leaving 12 bases between them. Germline V CDR1 and CDR2: SGHRS, YFSETQ. The DNA of the CDR3 is TGCGCCAGCAGCTTGGGGGCCGGGACTCTGAACACTGAAGCTTTCTTT. Residues: CASSLGAGTLNTEAFF.

The chain combines TRBV15 with TRBJ2-1; TRBD2 matches 9 bases. The V segment lost 5 bases and the J segment 1 base; nucleotides outside the gene matches: 9. The CDR3 length is 17 residues. CDR1 and CDR2 (germline): LNHNV, YYDKDF (reference sequence). CDR3 sequence: CATSPEWAGGSYNEQFF. The DNA of the CDR3 is TGTGCCACCAGCCCTGAGTGGGCGGGAGGGTCCTACAATGAGCAGTTCTTC.

The chain combines TRBV18 with TRBJ1-2; D possibly corresponds to TRBD1 (6 bases). The germline gives CDR1 KGHSH, CDR2 LQKENI. The V end was cut by 6 bases, the J end by 2 bases, with 13 bases between. The CDR3 spans 14 residues. The CDR3 is CASSPYRENYGYTF. The CDR3 bases are TGTGCCAGCTCCCCCTACAGGGAGAACTATGGCTACACCTTC.

The chain couples TRBV14 to TRBJ2-7; 8 bases map to TRBD2. Germline CDR1 and CDR2: SGHDN and FVKESK. CDR3 length: 12 amino acids. Trimming took 0 bases from V and 9 from J; bases not matched to a gene: 1. CDR3 sequence: CASSQDRGGQYF. For the CDR3, the DNA is TGTGCCAGCAGCCAAGATCGGGGGGGGCAGTACTTC.

V and J are TRBV4-3 and TRBJ1-6, with 9 bases matching TRBD1. This CDR3 comprises 18 residues. The germline gives CDR1 LGHNA, CDR2 YSLEER. V dropped 0 bases and J dropped 11; count of bases not matched to a gene: 14. CDR3 in amino acids: CASSQDVPRDRVRAPLHF. In DNA form, the CDR3 reads TGCGCCAGCAGCCAAGATGTCCCCCGGGACAGGGTTCGGGCACCCCTCCACTTT.